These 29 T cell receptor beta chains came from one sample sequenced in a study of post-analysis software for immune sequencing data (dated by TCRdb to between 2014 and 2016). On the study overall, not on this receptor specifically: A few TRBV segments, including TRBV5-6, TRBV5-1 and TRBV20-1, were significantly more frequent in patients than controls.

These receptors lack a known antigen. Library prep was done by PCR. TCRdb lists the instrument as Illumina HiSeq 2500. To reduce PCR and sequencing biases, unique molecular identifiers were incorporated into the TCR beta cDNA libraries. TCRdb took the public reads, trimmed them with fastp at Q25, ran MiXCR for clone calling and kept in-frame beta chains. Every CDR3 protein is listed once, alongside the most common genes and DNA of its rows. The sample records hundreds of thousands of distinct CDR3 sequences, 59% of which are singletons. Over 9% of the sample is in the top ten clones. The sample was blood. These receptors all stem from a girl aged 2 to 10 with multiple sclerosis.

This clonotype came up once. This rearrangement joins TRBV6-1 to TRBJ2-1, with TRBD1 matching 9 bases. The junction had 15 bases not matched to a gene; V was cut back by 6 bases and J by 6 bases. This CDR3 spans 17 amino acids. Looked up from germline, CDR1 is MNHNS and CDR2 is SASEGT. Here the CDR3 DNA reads TGTGCCAGCAGAGGGTTCCCGGGACAGGGAGCCGTCAATGAGCAGTTCTTC. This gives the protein CASRGFPGQGAVNEQFF.

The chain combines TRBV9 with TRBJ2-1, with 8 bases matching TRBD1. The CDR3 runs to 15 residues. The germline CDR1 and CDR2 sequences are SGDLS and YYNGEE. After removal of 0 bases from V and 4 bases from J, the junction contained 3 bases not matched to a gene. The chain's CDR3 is CASSVEGQVYNEQFF. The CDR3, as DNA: TGTGCCAGCAGCGTAGAGGGACAGGTTTACAATGAGCAGTTCTTC.

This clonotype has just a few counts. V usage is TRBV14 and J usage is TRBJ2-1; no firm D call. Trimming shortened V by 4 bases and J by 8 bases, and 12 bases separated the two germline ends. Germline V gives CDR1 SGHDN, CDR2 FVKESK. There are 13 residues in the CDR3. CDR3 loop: CASSLPPEDEQFF. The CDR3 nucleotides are TGTGCCAGCAGCCTCCCCCCCGAGGATGAGCAGTTCTTC.

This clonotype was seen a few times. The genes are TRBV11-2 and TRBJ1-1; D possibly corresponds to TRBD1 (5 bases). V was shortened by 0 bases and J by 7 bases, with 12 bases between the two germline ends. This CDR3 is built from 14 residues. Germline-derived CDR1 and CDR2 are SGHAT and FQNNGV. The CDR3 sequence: CASSLESRVSEAFF. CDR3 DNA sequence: TGTGCCAGCAGCTTAGAATCCAGGGTGAGTGAAGCTTTCTTT.

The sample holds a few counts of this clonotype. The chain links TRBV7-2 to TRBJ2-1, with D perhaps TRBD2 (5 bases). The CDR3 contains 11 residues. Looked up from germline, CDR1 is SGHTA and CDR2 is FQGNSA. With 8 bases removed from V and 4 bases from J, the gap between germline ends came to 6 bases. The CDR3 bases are TGTGCCAGCGAGGGATACAATGAGCAGTTCTTC. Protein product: CASEGYNEQFF.

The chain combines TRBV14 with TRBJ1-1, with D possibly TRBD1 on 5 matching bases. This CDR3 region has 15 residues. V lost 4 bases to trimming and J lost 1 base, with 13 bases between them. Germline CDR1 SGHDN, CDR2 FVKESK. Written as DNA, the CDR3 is TGTGCCAGCAGCCCCCGAACAGGATGGAACACTGAAGCTTTCTTT. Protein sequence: CASSPRTGWNTEAFF.

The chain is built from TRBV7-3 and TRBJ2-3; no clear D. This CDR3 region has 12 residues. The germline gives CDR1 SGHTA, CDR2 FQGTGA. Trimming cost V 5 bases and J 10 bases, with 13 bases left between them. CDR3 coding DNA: TGTGCCAGCAGCCTCCCCGGTGGTCCGCAGTATTTT. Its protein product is CASSLPGGPQYF.

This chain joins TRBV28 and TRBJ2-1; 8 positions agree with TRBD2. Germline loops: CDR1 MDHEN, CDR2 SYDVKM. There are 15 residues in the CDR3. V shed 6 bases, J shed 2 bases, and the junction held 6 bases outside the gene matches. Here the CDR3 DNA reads TGTGCCAGCAGGCCAGCGGGAGTGGCCTACAATGAGCAGTTCTTC. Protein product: CASRPAGVAYNEQFF.

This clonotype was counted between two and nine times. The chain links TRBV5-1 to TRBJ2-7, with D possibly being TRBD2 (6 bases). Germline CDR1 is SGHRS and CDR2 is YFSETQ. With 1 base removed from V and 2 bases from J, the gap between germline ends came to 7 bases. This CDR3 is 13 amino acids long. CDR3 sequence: CASSLSGAYEQYF. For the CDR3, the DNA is TGCGCCAGCAGCTTGTCGGGGGCCTACGAGCAGTACTTC.

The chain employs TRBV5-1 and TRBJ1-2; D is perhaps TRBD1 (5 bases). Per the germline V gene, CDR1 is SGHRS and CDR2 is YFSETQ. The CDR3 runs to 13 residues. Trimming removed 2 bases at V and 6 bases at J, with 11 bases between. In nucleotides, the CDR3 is TGCGCCAGCAGCTTCGACAGCCCACATGGCTACACCTTC. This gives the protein CASSFDSPHGYTF.

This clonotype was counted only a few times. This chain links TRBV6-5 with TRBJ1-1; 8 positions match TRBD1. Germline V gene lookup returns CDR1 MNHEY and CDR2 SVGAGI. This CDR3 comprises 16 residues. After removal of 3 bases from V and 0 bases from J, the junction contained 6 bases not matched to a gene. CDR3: CASSYRTGTMNTEAFF. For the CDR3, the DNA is TGTGCCAGCAGTTATAGGACAGGGACAATGAACACTGAAGCTTTCTTT.

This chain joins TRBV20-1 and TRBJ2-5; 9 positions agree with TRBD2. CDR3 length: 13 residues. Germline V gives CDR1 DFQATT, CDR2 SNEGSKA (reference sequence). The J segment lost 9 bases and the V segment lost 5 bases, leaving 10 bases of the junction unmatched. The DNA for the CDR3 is TGCAGTGCTGACCCCGAAGGCGGGAGGGCCCAGTACTTC. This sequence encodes CSADPEGGRAQYF.

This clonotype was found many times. DNA for the CDR3: TGTGCCAGCAGTTACTCGGAGAGGGATGAGCAGTTCTTC. Encoded protein: CASSYSERDEQFF. The chain carries TRBV6-6 and TRBJ2-1; D possibly corresponds to TRBD2 (5 bases). Germline loops: CDR1 MNHNY, CDR2 SVGAGI (reference sequence). The V and J ends lost 0 bases and 8 bases respectively, with 8 bases between them. The CDR3 has 13 residues.

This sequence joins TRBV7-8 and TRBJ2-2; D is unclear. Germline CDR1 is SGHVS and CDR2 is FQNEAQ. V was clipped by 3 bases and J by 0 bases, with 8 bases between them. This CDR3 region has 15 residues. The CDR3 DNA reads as TGTGCCAGCAGCTTGGGCAGTTCGAACACCGGGGAGCTGTTTTTT. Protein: CASSLGSSNTGELFF.

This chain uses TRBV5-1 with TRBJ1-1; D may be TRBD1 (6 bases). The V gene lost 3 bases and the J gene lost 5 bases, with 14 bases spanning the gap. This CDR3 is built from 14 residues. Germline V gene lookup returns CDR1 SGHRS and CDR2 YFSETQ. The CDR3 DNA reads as TGCGCCAGCAGCTCACAGGGAGATGGAACTGAAGCTTTCTTT. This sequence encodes CASSSQGDGTEAFF.

Here the CDR3 reads CASGQYRSSYNEQFF. The CDR3, as DNA: TGTGCCAGCGGACAATACCGAAGCTCCTACAATGAGCAGTTCTTC. V is TRBV6-2 or TRBV6-3 and J is TRBJ2-1; D possibly corresponds to TRBD1 (5 bases). Germline V gives CDR1 MNHEY, CDR2 SVGEGT. The V and J ends lost 8 bases and 0 bases respectively, with 14 bases between them. The CDR3 spans 15 residues.

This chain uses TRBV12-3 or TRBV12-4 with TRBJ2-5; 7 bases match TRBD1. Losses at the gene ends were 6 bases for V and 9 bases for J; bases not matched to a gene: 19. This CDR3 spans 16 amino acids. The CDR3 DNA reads TGTGCCAGCAGCTTTCAACCAGGGGGAGACCCCAGGGCCCAGTACTTC. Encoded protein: CASSFQPGGDPRAQYF.

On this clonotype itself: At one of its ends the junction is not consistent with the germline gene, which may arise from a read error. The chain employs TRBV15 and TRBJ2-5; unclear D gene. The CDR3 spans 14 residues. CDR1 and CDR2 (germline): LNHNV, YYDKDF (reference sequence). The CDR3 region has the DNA TGTGCCACCAGCAGAGTTTCGTACCAAGAGACCCGGTACTTC. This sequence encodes CATSRVSYQETRYF.

In DNA form, the CDR3 reads TGTGCCAGCACCCCCACCGCTAGCGTTACCGGGGAGCTGTTTTTT. Translated, it gives CASTPTASVTGELFF. This chain joins TRBV11-2 and TRBJ2-2, with D maybe TRBD2 (6 bases). The V gene's germline CDR1 is SGHAT and CDR2 FQNNGV. Trimming left V 7 bases short and J 5 bases short, with 17 bases between. The CDR3 sequence is 15 residues long.

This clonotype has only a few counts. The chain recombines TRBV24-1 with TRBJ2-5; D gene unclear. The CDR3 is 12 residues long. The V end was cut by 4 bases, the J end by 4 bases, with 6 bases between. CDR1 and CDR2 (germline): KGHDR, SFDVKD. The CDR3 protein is CATSEASETQYF. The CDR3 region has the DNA TGTGCCACCAGTGAGGCGTCAGAGACCCAGTACTTC.

The DNA for the CDR3 is TGTGCCATCAGTGCGACGGACGAGAATCAGCCCCAGCATTTT. This sequence encodes CAISATDENQPQHF. The chain carries TRBV10-3 and TRBJ1-5; D ambiguous. Trimming shortened V by 4 bases and J by 4 bases, and 11 bases separated the two germline ends. This CDR3 comprises 14 residues. Germline V CDR1 and CDR2: ENHRY, SYGVKD.

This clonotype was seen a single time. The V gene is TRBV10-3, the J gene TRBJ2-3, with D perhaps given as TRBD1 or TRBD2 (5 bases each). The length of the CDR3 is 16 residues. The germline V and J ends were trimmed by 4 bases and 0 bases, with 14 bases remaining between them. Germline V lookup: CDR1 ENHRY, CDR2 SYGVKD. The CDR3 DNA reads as TGTGCCATCAGTGTCACTAGGGGTATGAGCACAGATACGCAGTATTTT. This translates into CAISVTRGMSTDTQYF.

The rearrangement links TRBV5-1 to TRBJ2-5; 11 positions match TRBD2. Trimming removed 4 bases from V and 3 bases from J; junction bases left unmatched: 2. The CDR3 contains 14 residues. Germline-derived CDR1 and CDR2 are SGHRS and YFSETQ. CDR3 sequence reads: CASSQGLAEETQYF. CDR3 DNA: TGCGCCAGCAGCCAGGGACTAGCGGAAGAGACCCAGTACTTC.

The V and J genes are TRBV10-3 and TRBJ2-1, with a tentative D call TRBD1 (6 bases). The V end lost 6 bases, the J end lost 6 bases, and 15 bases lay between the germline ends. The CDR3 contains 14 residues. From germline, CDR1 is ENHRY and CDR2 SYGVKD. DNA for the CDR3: TGTGCCATCAGCTCCCAGGGGTCGGTCAATGAGCAGTTCTTC. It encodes CAISSQGSVNEQFF.

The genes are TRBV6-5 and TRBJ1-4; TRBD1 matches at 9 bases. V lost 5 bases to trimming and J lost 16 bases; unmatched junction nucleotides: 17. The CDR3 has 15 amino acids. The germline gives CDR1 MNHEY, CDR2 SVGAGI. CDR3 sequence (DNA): TGTGCCAGCAGTACGACACAGGGGGCTAGTGAAGAACGGTTTTTT. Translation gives CASSTTQGASEERFF.

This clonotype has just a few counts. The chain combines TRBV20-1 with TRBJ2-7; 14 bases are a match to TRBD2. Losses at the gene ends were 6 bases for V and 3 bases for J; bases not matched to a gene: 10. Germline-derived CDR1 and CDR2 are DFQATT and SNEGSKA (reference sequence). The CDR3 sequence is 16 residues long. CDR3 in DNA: TGCAGTGCCCCCGCCGGGACTAGCGGGAGCTTCTACGAGCAGTACTTC. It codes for CSAPAGTSGSFYEQYF.

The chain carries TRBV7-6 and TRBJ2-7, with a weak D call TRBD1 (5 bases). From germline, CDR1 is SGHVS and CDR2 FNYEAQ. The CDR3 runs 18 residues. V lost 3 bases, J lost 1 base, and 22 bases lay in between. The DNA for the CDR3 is TGTGCCAGCAGCTTCAGGGCTAACGGGCCCTTCGGGTCCTACGAGCAGTACTTC. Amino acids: CASSFRANGPFGSYEQYF.

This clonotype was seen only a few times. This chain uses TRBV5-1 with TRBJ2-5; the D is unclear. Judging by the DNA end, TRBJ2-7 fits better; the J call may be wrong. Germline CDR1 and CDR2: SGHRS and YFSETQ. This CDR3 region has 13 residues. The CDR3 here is CASSLVGIYEQYF. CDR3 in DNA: TGCGCCAGCAGCTTGGTAGGTATCTACGAGCAGTACTTC.

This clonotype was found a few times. In DNA, the CDR3 is TGTGCCACCAGCAGAGACCGGTCCTATGGCTACACCTTC. It yields the protein CATSRDRSYGYTF. J is TRBJ1-2 and V is TRBV15; D is uncertain. The CDR3 has 13 amino acids. In germline, CDR1 is LNHNV, CDR2 YYDKDF (reference sequence). V lost 0 bases and J lost 4, with 6 bases in between.